The T cell receptor (beta chain) described here comes from a study of blood T cell repertoires in COVID-19. This clone was detected only once. The data were produced by immunoSEQ multiplex PCR, yet TCRdb's version contains in-frame clones alone and is incomplete. Of about 140,000 clones listed, roughly 89% are singletons. J lost 8 bases, V lost 3 bases, and 16 bases had no gene match. Germline-derived CDR1 and CDR2 are SGHDT and YYEEEE. The CDR3 has 16 amino acids. The V and J genes are TRBV5-6 and TRBJ1-2; 7 bases are shared with TRBD1. What was sequenced was peripheral blood. The source is a man under 40 with COVID-19, enrolled during active disease. The DNA of the CDR3 is TGTGCCAGCAGCTGGGGTGTTAGACAGGGAGCAGGCGGCTACACCTTC. Protein product: CASSWGVRQGAGGYTF.